This entry is about one T cell receptor beta chain. Antigen specificity is unknown. The repertoire was sequenced with immunoSEQ multiplex PCR; TCRdb's copy has only in-frame clones and lacks some. The table has 180,000 or so clones, around 88% seen once; the top ten hold over 4.5%. V lost 2 bases, J lost 6 bases, and 3 bases stayed unmatched. Germline CDR1 reads MDHEN; CDR2 reads SYDVKM. This CDR3 spans 15 amino acids. The data belong to a study of Ad26.COV2.S vaccination and SARS-CoV-2 variants. Whole-study findings and limits: Vaccine and placebo recipients had similar non-spike TCR breadth. Higher spike-specific TCR breadth was found in vaccine recipients than in placebo recipients.

The chain recombines TRBV28 with TRBJ2-3; TRBD1 aligns across 12 bases. The sample here was peripheral blood, taken after recovery from COVID-19. This TCR derives from a human donor who had recovered from COVID-19. Written as DNA, the CDR3 is TGTGCCAGCAGTTTAGGGACAGGGGGCGTGGATACGCAGTATTTT. Translated, it gives CASSLGTGGVDTQYF.